This T cell receptor (beta chain) comes out of a study of CD8 T cells in ankylosing spondylitis. Study results and caveats: Ankylosing spondylitis blood seemed to carry a telltale TCR beta motif made of several highly homologous variants. From matched ankylosing spondylitis synovial fluid, disease-linked clones were reportedly recovered at significantly enriched levels.

The table lists this clonotype with a few counts. Its antigen is unidentified. Germline V gives CDR1 LGHDT, CDR2 YNNKEL (reference sequence). The CDR3 is 16 residues long. V lost 7 bases to trimming and J lost 3 bases, with 21 bases between them. TCRdb fed the 5' RACE reads into MiXCR, producing one record per CDR3 protein. The sample comprises about 440,000 distinct CDR3 sequences, roughly 18% of which are singletons, and approximately 1% rests with the top ten. The clonotype comes from a male donor with ankylosing spondylitis. J is TRBJ1-1 and V is TRBV3-1; weak D call: TRBD1 (5 bases). Sequencing was carried out using blood, either unsorted or a sorted T cell fraction (not recorded which). The CDR3 DNA reads as TGTGCCAGCACCCCCAAGAGTTGGGGCATCGACACTGAAGCTTTCTTT. Protein: CASTPKSWGIDTEAFF.